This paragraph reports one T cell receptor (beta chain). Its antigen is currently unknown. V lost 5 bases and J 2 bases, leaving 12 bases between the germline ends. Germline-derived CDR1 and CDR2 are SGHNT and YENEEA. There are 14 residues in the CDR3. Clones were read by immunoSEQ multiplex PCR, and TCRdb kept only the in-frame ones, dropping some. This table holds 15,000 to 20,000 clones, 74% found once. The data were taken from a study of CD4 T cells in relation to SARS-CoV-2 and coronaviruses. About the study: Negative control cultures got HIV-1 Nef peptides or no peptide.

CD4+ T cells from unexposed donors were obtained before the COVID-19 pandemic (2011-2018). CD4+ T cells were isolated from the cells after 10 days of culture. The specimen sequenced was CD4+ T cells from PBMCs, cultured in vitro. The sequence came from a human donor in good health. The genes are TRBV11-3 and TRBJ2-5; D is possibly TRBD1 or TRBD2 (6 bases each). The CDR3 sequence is CASSRGGQQETQYF. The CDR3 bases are TGTGCCAGCAGCCGAGGGGGGCAGCAAGAGACCCAGTACTTC.